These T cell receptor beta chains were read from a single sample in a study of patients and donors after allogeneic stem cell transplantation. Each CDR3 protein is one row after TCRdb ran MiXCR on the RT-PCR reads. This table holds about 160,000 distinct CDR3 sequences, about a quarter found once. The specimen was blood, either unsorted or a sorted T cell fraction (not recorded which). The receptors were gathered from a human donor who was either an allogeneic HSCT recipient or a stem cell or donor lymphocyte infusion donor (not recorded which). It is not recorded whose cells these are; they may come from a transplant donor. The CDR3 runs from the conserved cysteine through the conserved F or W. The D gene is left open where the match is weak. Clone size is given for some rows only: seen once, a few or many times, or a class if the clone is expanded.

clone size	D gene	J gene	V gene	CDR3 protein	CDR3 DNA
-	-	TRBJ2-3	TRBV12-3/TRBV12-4	CASSLAGGEGTDTQYF	TGTGCCAGCAGTTTAGCAGGCGGAGAGGGCACAGATACGCAGTATTTT
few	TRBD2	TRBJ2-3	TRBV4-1	CASSQVLAGTTERSSTDTQYF	TGCGCCAGCAGCCAAGTCCTAGCCGGGACTACGGAACGCTCTAGCACAGATACGCAGTATTTT
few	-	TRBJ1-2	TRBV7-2	CASSPEGYFYGYTF	TGTGCCAGCAGCCCAGAGGGGTATTTCTATGGCTACACCTTC
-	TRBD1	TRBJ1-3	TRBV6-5	CASSYSDRAGNTIYF	TGTGCCAGCAGTTACTCGGACAGGGCTGGAAACACCATATATTTT
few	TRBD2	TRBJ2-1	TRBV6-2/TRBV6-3	CASSFGLALGYNEQFF	TGTGCCAGCAGTTTTGGACTAGCGTTGGGCTACAATGAGCAGTTCTTC
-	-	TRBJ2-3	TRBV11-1	CASSPRAREGSTDTQYF	TGTGCCAGCAGCCCGAGAGCTAGGGAAGGGAGCACAGATACGCAGTATTTT
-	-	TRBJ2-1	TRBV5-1	CASSLDAGIDYNEQFF	TGCGCCAGCAGCTTGGATGCAGGGATAGACTACAATGAGCAGTTCTTC
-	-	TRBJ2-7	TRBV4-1	CASSQDLTAYEQYF	TGCGCCAGCAGCCAAGATTTGACAGCCTACGAGCAGTACTTC
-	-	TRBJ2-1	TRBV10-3	CATGARDGSYNEQFF	TGTGCCACCGGCGCTAGGGACGGATCCTACAATGAGCAGTTCTTC
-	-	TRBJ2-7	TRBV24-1	CATRNEGLYEQYF	TGTGCCACCAGGAACGAAGGGCTCTACGAGCAGTACTTC
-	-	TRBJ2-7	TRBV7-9	CASSLEFLGEQYF	TGTGCCAGCAGCTTAGAGTTTTTGGGCGAGCAGTACTTC
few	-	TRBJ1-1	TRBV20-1	CSPKPIAWGTEAFF	TGCAGTCCGAAGCCCATAGCCTGGGGCACTGAAGCTTTCTTT
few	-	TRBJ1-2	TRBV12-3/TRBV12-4	CASSLAPARGYTF	TGTGCCAGCAGTTTAGCCCCGGCGCGAGGCTACACCTTC
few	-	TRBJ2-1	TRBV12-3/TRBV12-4	CASSEPGLHNEQFF	TGTGCCAGCAGTGAACCCGGGCTCCACAATGAGCAGTTCTTC
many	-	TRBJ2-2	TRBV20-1	CSARTANTGELFF	TGCAGTGCCCGCACTGCGAACACCGGGGAGCTGTTTTTT
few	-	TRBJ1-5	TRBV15	CATSIDIYNQPQHF	TGTGCCACCAGCATCGATATTTACAATCAGCCCCAGCATTTT
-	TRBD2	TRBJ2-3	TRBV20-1	CTFGLAGGDTQYF	TGCACTTTTGGGCTAGCCGGGGGGGATACGCAGTATTTT
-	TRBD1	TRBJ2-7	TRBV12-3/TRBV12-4	CASSLPRTGRYEQYF	TGTGCCAGCAGTTTACCACGGACAGGGAGGTACGAGCAGTACTTC
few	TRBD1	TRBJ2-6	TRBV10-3	CARTDRGPGANVLTF	TGTGCCAGAACCGACAGGGGTCCAGGGGCCAACGTCCTGACTTTC
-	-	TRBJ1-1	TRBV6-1	CASSDSTRGNTEAFF	TGTGCCAGCAGTGATTCAACCAGGGGTAACACTGAAGCTTTCTTT
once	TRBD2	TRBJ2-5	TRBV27	CASSFGSGRPETQYF	TGTGCCAGCAGTTTCGGTAGCGGGAGGCCAGAGACCCAGTACTTC
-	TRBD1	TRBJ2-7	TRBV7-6	CASSMGQSYEQYF	TGTGCCAGCAGCATGGGACAGTCCTACGAGCAGTACTTC
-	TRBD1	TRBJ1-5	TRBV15	CATSRDRGDGQPQHF	TGTGCCACCAGCAGAGACAGGGGGGACGGACAGCCCCAGCATTTT
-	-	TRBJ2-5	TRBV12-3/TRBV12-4	CASSPDYPQYF	TGTGCCAGCAGTCCGGACTATCCCCAGTACTTC
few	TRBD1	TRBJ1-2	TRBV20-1	CSARQGRGLSYGYTF	TGCAGTGCTAGGCAGGGCAGGGGGCTTTCTTATGGCTACACCTTC
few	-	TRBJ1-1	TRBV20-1	CSASPRHRGTEAFF	TGCAGTGCTAGTCCCCGTCACAGAGGCACTGAAGCTTTCTTT
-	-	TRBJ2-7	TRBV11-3	CASSLGGRYEQYF	TGTGCCAGCAGCTTAGGGGGGCGGTACGAGCAGTACTTC
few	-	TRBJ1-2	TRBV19	CASSTTYRIKEGYGYTF	TGTGCCAGTAGTACGACCTACAGGATTAAGGAGGGCTATGGCTACACCTTC
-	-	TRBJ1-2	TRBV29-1	CSVEDGTGFNYGYTF	TGCAGCGTTGAAGACGGAACAGGGTTTAACTATGGCTACACCTTC
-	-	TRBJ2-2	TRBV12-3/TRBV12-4	CASSFRDTGELFF	TGTGCCAGCAGTTTCAGGGACACCGGGGAGCTGTTTTTT
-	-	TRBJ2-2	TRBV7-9	CASSRRDAWQPYTGELFF	TGTGCCAGCAGTCGGCGCGATGCCTGGCAGCCCTACACCGGGGAGCTGTTTTTT
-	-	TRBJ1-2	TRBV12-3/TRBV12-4	CASSNFTRGGYTF	TGTGCCAGCAGTAACTTTACAAGGGGGGGCTACACCTTC
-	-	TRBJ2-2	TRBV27	CASTPVGYYANTGELFF	TGTGCCAGCACCCCAGTCGGTTACTATGCGAACACCGGGGAGCTGTTTTTT
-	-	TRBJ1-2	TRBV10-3	CAISESGDGIYGYTF	TGTGCCATCAGTGAGTCAGGGGACGGGATCTATGGCTACACCTTC
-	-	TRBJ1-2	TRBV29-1	CSVDLAITF	TGCAGCGTTGACTTGGCTATTACCTTC
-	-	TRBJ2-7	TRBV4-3	CASSQGPLLTYEQYF	TGCGCCAGCAGCCAGGGACCACTATTAACCTACGAGCAGTACTTC
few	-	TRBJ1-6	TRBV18	CASSPADKSPLHF	TGTGCCAGCTCACCAGCGGATAAATCACCCCTCCACTTT
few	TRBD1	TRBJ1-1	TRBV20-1	CSARNRDRAFSGTEAFF	TGCAGTGCTAGAAATAGGGACAGGGCCTTTTCCGGCACTGAAGCTTTCTTT
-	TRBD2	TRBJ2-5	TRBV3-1	CASSQDWVAGKQETQYF	TGTGCCAGCAGCCAAGATTGGGTAGCGGGGAAACAAGAGACCCAGTACTTC
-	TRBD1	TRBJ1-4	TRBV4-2	CASSEATGEKLFF	TGTGCCAGCAGCGAAGCGACAGGGGAGAAACTGTTTTTT
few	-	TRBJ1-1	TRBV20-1	CSAPPSLVGGVNTEAFF	TGCAGTGCCCCGCCCTCGTTGGTTGGGGGAGTGAACACTGAAGCTTTCTTT
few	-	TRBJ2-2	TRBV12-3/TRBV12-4	CASSYGPLGTGELFF	TGTGCCAGCAGTTACGGTCCCCTAGGGACCGGGGAGCTGTTTTTT
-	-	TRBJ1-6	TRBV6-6	CASSYSAPSSYNSPLHF	TGTGCCAGCAGTTACTCGGCACCGAGCTCCTATAATTCACCCCTCCACTTT
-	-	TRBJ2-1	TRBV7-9	CASSLDPREIDNEQFF	TGTGCCAGCAGCTTAGATCCCAGGGAAATTGACAATGAGCAGTTCTTC
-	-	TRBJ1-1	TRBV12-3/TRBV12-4	CASSLGDTVIGTEAFF	TGTGCCAGCAGTTTAGGGGACACGGTCATCGGGACGGAAGCTTTCTTT
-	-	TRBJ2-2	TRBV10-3	CAINGGRTGELFF	TGTGCCATCAACGGGGGGCGCACCGGGGAGCTGTTTTTT
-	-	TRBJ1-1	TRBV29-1	CSVQGGAPRNTEAFF	TGCAGCGTGCAGGGAGGGGCGCCCCGGAACACTGAAGCTTTCTTT
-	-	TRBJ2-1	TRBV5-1	CASSPLEQGGDEQFF	TGCGCCAGCAGCCCACTCGAACAAGGAGGGGATGAGCAGTTCTTC
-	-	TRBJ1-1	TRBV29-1	CSVEGRRDTEAFF	TGCAGCGTTGAAGGGCGGAGAGACACTGAAGCTTTCTTT
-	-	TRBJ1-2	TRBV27	CASMARGDYGYTF	TGTGCCAGCATGGCCCGAGGCGACTATGGCTACACCTTC
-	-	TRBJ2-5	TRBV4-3	CASSQVVGGLPQETQYF	TGCGCCAGCAGCCAAGTGGTGGGCGGACTACCGCAAGAGACCCAGTACTTC
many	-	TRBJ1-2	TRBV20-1	CSAPAITNYGYTF	TGCAGTGCGCCCGCGATAACTAACTATGGCTACACCTTC
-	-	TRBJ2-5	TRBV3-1	CASSQVLETQYF	TGTGCCAGCAGCCAAGTATTGGAGACCCAGTACTTC
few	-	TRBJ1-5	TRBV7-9	CASSSPLTPHRQHF	TGTGCCAGCAGCTCGCCGTTGACCCCCCATAGACAGCATTTT
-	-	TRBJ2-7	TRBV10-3	CAISERGEQYF	TGTGCCATCAGTGAGAGGGGGGAGCAGTACTTC
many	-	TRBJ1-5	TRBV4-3	CASSQDPWRGWGVQPQHF	TGCGCCAGCAGCCAAGATCCCTGGCGGGGGTGGGGGGTTCAGCCCCAGCATTTT
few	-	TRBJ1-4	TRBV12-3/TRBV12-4	CASSFQLNEKLFF	TGTGCCAGCAGTTTCCAGCTTAATGAAAAACTGTTTTTT